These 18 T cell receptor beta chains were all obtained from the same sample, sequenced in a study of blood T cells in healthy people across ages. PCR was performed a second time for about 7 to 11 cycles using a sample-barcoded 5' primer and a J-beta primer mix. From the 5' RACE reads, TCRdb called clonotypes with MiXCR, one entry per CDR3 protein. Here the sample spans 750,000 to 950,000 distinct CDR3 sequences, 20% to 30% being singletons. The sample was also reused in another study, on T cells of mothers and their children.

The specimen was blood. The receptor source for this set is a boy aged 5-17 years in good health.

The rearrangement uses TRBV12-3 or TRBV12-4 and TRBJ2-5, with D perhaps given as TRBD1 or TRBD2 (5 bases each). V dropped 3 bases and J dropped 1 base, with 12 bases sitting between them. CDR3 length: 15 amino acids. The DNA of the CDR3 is TGTGCCAGCAGTTTTGAGGGGACGATCCAAGAGACCCAGTACTTC. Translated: CASSFEGTIQETQYF.

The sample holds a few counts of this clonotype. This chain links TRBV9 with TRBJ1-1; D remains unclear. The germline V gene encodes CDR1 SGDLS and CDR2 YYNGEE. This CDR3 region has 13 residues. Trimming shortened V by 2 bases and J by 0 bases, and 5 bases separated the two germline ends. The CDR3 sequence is CASSVQLNTEAFF. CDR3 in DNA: TGTGCCAGCAGCGTGCAGCTGAACACTGAAGCTTTCTTT.

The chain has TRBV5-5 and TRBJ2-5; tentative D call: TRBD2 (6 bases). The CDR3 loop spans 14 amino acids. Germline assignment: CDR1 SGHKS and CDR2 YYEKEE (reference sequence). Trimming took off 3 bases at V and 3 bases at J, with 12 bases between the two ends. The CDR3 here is CASSSLASKETQYF. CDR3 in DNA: TGTGCCAGCAGCTCACTAGCTAGCAAAGAGACCCAGTACTTC.

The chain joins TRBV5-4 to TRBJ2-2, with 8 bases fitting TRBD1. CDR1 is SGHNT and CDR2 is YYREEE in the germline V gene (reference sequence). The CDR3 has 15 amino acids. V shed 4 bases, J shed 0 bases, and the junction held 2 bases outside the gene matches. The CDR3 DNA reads TGTGCCAGCAGCCGGGACAGGACGAACACCGGGGAGCTGTTTTTT. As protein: CASSRDRTNTGELFF. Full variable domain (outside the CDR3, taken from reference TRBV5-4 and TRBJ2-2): ETGVTQSPTHLIKTRGQQVTLRCSSQSGHNTVSWYQQALGQGPQFIFQYYREEENGRGNFPPRFSGLQFPNYSSELNVNALELDDSALYLCASSRDRTNTGELFFGEGSRLTVL.

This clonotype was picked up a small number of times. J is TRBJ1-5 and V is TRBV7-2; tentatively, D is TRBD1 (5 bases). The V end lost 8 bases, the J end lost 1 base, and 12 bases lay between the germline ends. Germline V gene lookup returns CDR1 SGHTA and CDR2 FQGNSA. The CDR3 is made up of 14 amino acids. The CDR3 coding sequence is TGTGCCAGCGGGGGGAGTTGGAGCAATCAGCCCCAGCATTTT. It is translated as CASGGSWSNQPQHF.

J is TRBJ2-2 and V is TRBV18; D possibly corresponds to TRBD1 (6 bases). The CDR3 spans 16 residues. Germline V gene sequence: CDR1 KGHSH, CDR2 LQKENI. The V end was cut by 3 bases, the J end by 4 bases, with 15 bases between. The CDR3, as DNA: TGTGCCAGCTCACCCAGATCTACAGGGACCACCGGGGAGCTGTTTTTT. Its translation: CASSPRSTGTTGELFF.

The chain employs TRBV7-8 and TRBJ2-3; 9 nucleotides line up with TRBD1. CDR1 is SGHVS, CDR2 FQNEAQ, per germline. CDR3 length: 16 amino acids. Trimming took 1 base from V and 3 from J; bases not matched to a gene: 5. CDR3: CASSLVGTGFTDTQYF. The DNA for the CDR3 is TGTGCCAGCAGCTTAGTCGGGACAGGGTTTACAGATACGCAGTATTTT. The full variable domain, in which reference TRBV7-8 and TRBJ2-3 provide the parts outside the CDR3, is GAGVSQSPRYKVAKRGQDVALRCDPISGHVSLFWYQQALGQGPEFLTYFQNEAQLDKSGLPSDRFFAERPEGSVSTLKIQRTQQEDSAVYLCASSLVGTGFTDTQYFGPGTRLTVL.

This CDR3 is CASSYGQTTGGKDIQYF. The CDR3 DNA is TGTGCCAGCAGTTACGGTCAAACGACAGGGGGCAAGGACATTCAGTACTTC. The chain has TRBV6-2 or TRBV6-3 and TRBJ2-4; the match to TRBD1 covers 10 bases. This CDR3 region has 17 residues. The germline V gene has CDR1 MNHEY and CDR2 SVGEGT. V shed 2 bases, J shed 8 bases, and the junction held 12 bases outside the gene matches.

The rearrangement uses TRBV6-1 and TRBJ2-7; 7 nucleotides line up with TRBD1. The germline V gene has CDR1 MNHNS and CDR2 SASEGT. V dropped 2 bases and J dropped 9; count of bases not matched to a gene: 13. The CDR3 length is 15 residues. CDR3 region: CASSEPGGYLRGQYF. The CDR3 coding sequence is TGTGCCAGCAGTGAACCAGGGGGTTACCTACGTGGGCAGTACTTC.

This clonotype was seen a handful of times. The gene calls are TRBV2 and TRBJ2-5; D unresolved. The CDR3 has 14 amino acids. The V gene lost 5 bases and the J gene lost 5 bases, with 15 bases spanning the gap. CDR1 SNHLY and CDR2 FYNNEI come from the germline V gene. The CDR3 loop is CASSSTSARETQYF. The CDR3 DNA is TGTGCCAGCAGTTCTACCTCGGCCCGCGAGACCCAGTACTTC.

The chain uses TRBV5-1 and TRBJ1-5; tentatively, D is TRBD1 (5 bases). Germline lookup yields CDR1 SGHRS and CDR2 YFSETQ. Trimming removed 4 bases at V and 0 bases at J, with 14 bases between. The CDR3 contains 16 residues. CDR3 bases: TGCGCCAGCAGCCCCGGCGGGGGTGTTAGCAATCAGCCCCAGCATTTT. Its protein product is CASSPGGGVSNQPQHF.

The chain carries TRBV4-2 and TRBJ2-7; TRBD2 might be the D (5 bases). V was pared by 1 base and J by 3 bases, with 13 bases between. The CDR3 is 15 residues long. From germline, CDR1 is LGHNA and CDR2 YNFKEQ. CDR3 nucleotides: TGTGCCAGCAGCCAAGCGGAGGTGGGTCTCTACGAGCAGTACTTC. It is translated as CASSQAEVGLYEQYF.

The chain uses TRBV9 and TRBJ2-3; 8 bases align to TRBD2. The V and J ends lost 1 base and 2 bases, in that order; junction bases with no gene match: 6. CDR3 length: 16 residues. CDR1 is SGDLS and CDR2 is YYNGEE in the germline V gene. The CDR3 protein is CASSVTSGGHTDTQYF. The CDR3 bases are TGTGCCAGCAGCGTAACTAGCGGAGGTCACACAGATACGCAGTATTTT.

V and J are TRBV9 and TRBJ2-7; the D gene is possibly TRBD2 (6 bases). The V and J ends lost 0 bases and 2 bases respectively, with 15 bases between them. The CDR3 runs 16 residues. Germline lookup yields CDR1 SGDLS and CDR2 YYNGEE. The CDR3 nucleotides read TGTGCCAGCAGCGTAGGCTGGGAGGAAGGCGCCTACGAGCAGTACTTC. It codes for CASSVGWEEGAYEQYF.

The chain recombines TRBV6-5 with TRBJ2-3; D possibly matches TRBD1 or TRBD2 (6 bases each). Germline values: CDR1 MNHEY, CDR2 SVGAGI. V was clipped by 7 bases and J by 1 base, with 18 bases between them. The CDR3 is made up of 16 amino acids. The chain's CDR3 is CASKGGKLARTDTQYF. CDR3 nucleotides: TGTGCCAGCAAAGGGGGGAAGTTAGCACGCACAGATACGCAGTATTTT.

For the CDR3, the DNA is TGTGCCACCAGCAGAGATAGAAAGGCCTTGGCCCAGTACTTC. Translating it yields CATSRDRKALAQYF. The rearrangement joins TRBV15 to TRBJ2-5; no clear D gene. This CDR3 has 14 residues. Deletions cut 0 bases from V and 9 bases from J, with 14 bases between. Germline CDR1 reads LNHNV; CDR2 reads YYDKDF (reference sequence).

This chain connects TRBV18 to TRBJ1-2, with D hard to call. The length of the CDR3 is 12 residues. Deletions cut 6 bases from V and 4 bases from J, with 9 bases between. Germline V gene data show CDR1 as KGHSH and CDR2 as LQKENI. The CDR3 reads CASSTGIYGYTF. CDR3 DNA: TGTGCCAGCTCGACTGGGATCTATGGCTACACCTTC.

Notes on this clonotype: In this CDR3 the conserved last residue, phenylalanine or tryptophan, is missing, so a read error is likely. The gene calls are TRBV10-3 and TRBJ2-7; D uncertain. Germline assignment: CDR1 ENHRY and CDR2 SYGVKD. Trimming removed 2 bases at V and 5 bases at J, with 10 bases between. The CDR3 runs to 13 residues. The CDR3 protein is CAISETGPNEQYL. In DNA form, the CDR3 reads TGTGCCATCAGTGAGACCGGTCCTAACGAGCAGTACTTA.